The rows below give T cell receptor beta chains drawn from one sample of a study of T-cell memory formation after mild COVID-19. TCRdb reprocessed the 5' RACE reads with MiXCR, giving one entry per CDR3 protein. The sample records more than 350,000 distinct CDR3 sequences, under 25% being singletons. The sequenced material came from PBMCs or a T cell subset sorted from them (not recorded which). These receptors all stem from an adult woman who had mild COVID-19 (a few samples of this study predate the infection). Cell type and time point are not known. CDR3s include the opening cysteine and the closing phenylalanine or tryptophan. A D gene is named only where the DNA matches it firmly. Not every row has a clone size; where given, it reads once, few, many or a size class.

J gene	D gene	clone size	V gene	CDR3 length	CDR3 DNA	CDR3 protein
TRBJ2-3	NA	many	TRBV7-9	16	TGTGCCAGCAGCGTTCCCCGGGACACGGCCACAGATACGCAGTATTTT	CASSVPRDTATDTQYF
TRBJ2-3	TRBD1	NA	TRBV5-1	15	TGCGCCAGCAGCCTAGGGACAGGTTACACAGATACGCAGTATTTT	CASSLGTGYTDTQYF
TRBJ2-3	NA	many	TRBV5-1	18	TGCGCCAGCAGCTCCACCGGGACTAGAGGGGGCAGCACAGATACGCAGTATTTT	CASSSTGTRGGSTDTQYF
TRBJ1-2	NA	many	TRBV30	13	TGTGCCTGGATGCATGGGGGTTTGGGAGGCTACACCTTC	CAWMHGGLGGYTF
TRBJ2-3	TRBD2	few	TRBV12-3/TRBV12-4	18	TGTGCCAGCAGTTTCCCGAAATTCGGACTAGCTGAAACAGATACGCAGTATTTT	CASSFPKFGLAETDTQYF
TRBJ1-1	TRBD1	NA	TRBV7-2	14	TGTGCCAGCAGCCAGTACAGGGGGTCTACTGAAGCTTTCTTT	CASSQYRGSTEAFF
TRBJ1-1	NA	few	TRBV11-2	16	TGTGCCAGCAGCTCCAACGGGGGGACGGTGAACACTGAAGCTTTCTTT	CASSSNGGTVNTEAFF
TRBJ2-3	NA	NA	TRBV10-3	12	TGTGCCATCAGTCGTCGCCCAGATACGCAGTATTTT	CAISRRPDTQYF
TRBJ2-7	NA	few	TRBV30	12	TGTGCCTGGAGTGTGGGGCTTAACGAGCAGTACTTC	CAWSVGLNEQYF
TRBJ1-1	NA	few	TRBV27	14	TGTGCCAGCAGCCCATTTGATGGGAACACTGAAGCTTTCTTT	CASSPFDGNTEAFF
TRBJ1-1	TRBD1	NA	TRBV6-5	15	TGTGCCAGCAGCCCTTGGGACAGGGCAGGAACTGAAGCTTTCTTT	CASSPWDRAGTEAFF
TRBJ2-7	TRBD1	NA	TRBV20-1	13	TGCAGTGCTAGGACAGGGACCGAATACGAGCAGTACTTC	CSARTGTEYEQYF
TRBJ2-1	TRBD2	many	TRBV6-2/TRBV6-3	17	TGTGCCAGCAGTCACCTCAGCGGGGGGGCAACCTACAATGAGCAGTTCTTC	CASSHLSGGATYNEQFF
TRBJ1-4	TRBD1	few	TRBV5-1	18	TGCGCCAGCAGCTTCAGGCCCCCGGGACAGGGGAGGAGTGAAAAACTGTTTTTT	CASSFRPPGQGRSEKLFF
TRBJ1-1	TRBD1	NA	TRBV5-1	14	TGCGCCAGCAGAAGTGGACAGGGGCCCACTGAAGCTTTCTTT	CASRSGQGPTEAFF
TRBJ1-4	NA	NA	TRBV7-9	15	TGTGCCAGCAGCTTAGCGGCGTCCAAGGGTGAAAAACTGTTTTTT	CASSLAASKGEKLFF
TRBJ2-4	NA	NA	TRBV27	18	TGTGCCAGCAGTTTGGGGGGGGGCTTAAGGTTAGCCAAAAACATTCAGTACTTC	CASSLGGGLRLAKNIQYF
TRBJ2-1	NA	few	TRBV9	15	TGTGCCAGCAGCGACCGGGAACAGTTCGTCGATGAGCAGTTCTTC	CASSDREQFVDEQFF
TRBJ2-1	TRBD1	NA	TRBV29-1	14	TGCAGCGGAGGGACAGGGGGAGGTTACAATGAGCAGTTCTTC	CSGGTGGGYNEQFF
TRBJ2-3	NA	NA	TRBV7-7	14	TGTGCTAGCAGCTTTCTGGGAGTAACAGATACGCAGTATTTT	CASSFLGVTDTQYF
TRBJ2-7	NA	NA	TRBV7-9	16	TGTGCCAGCAGCCCGTCGGGGAGCGCAAGCTCCTACGAGCAGTACTTC	CASSPSGSASSYEQYF
TRBJ2-7	NA	many	TRBV11-2	15	TGTGCCAGCAGCCCCCGGGGCAGTCTCTCCTACGAGCAGTACTTC	CASSPRGSLSYEQYF
TRBJ2-3	NA	many	TRBV9	15	TGTGCCAGCAGCGCCCAACTTGGGGGCACAGATACGCAGTATTTT	CASSAQLGGTDTQYF
TRBJ2-7	TRBD1	few	TRBV30	16	TGTGCCTGGAGCCCCGGGACAGGGTTCTCGACGGTCGAGCAGTACTTC	CAWSPGTGFSTVEQYF
TRBJ1-2	NA	few	TRBV12-3/TRBV12-4	14	TGTGCCAGCAGTTTTGGACGGACTAACTATGGCTACACCTTC	CASSFGRTNYGYTF
TRBJ2-7	NA	many	TRBV5-1	18	TGCGCCAGCAGCACCGAACCCATCCGGGCCTTCTCAGCCTACGAGCAGTACTTC	CASSTEPIRAFSAYEQYF
TRBJ1-2	NA	NA	TRBV18	14	TGTGCCAGCTCACCGGAGGCACAAAACTATGGCTACACCTTC	CASSPEAQNYGYTF
TRBJ2-3	NA	few	TRBV20-1	11	TGCAGTGTATCCCACCGGGAGACGCAGTATTTT	CSVSHRETQYF
TRBJ2-3	NA	few	TRBV18	17	TGTGCCAGCTCACCGCTCCTGCAGGGGTCTGGCACAGATACGCAGTATTTT	CASSPLLQGSGTDTQYF
TRBJ2-7	NA	NA	TRBV7-2	14	TGTGCCAGCAGCTCCCTACGAATCTCCTACGAGCAGTACTTC	CASSSLRISYEQYF
TRBJ2-7	NA	few	TRBV11-3	13	TGTGCCAGCAGCTTAATCAGGGGTCACGAGCAGTACTTC	CASSLIRGHEQYF
TRBJ2-2	TRBD1	NA	TRBV4-1	15	TGCGCCAGCAGCCAAGGGGCAGGGGGCGACGGGGAGCTGTTTTTT	CASSQGAGGDGELFF
TRBJ2-3	TRBD2	NA	TRBV7-2	16	TGTGCCAGCAGCTCAAGACTAGCGGGAGAGACAGATACGCAGTATTTT	CASSSRLAGETDTQYF
TRBJ2-7	TRBD1	many	TRBV18	14	TGTGCCAGCAGCCCCGGACAGGTCTCCTACGAGCAGTACTTC	CASSPGQVSYEQYF
TRBJ2-5	NA	NA	TRBV3-1	12	TGTGCCAGCAGCTCCTTCCCCGAGACCCAGTACTTC	CASSSFPETQYF
TRBJ2-2	NA	few	TRBV28	17	TGTGCCAGCAGTTTCCTGACGTCAGCGGGCAACACCGGGGAGCTGTTTTTT	CASSFLTSAGNTGELFF
TRBJ1-4	NA	NA	TRBV11-2	15	TGTGCCAGCAGCTACTTGGGCAGGGCAAATGAAAAACTGTTTTTT	CASSYLGRANEKLFF
TRBJ2-7	TRBD1	NA	TRBV7-9	14	TGTGCCAGCAGTTCGGACAGGGCATTCTACGAGCAGTACTTC	CASSSDRAFYEQYF